This T cell receptor (beta chain) was sequenced for a study of vaccination effects on CD4 cells after COVID-19. Study summary: Samples gathered post-vaccine arrived a median of 72 days past the second dose. After about 2 million PBMC were placed in each well, they were cultured with 10 IU/ml IL-2 and about 10 ug/ml peptides.

Findings and limits, study-wide: Within healthy vaccinees, only 1 of 255 vaccine-induced clones displayed cross-reactivity with common cold coronaviruses.

Isolating CD4+ T cells followed less than 12 days of culture. Of the BNT162b2 and mRNA-1273 vaccines, participants received two doses of one or the other. Half the medium was swapped for IL-2 medium on days 3 and 7. Some clones are missing from TCRdb's copy, which holds only in-frame ones; the method was immunoSEQ multiplex PCR. The top ten hold over 2% of the sample, which has fewer than 85,000 clones, around 70% seen once. About this clone: Its target is not known.

The V and J ends lost 9 bases and 1 base respectively, with 14 bases between them. CDR1 SGHNT and CDR2 YENEEA come from the germline V gene. This CDR3 contains 14 residues. The source is a human donor who received a COVID-19 vaccine. The chain employs TRBV11-3 and TRBJ2-3; perhaps TRBD1 as D (6 bases). This sample comprised CD4+ T cells from PBMCs cultured without peptide, obtained after COVID-19 vaccination. CDR3 protein: CASSTGPRTDTQYF. The CDR3 DNA reads as TGTGCCAGTTCGACAGGCCCCCGCACAGATACGCAGTATTTT.